This T cell receptor (beta chain) was captured by sequencing in a study of OX40 agonist ivuxolimab in advanced cancers. In the study overall: Patients treated during dose escalation were battling hepatocellular carcinoma, melanoma, renal cell or head and neck cancer.

This CDR3 is built from 12 residues. Germline V gene lookup returns CDR1 SGHTA and CDR2 FQGTGA. Trimming took off 5 bases at V and 0 bases at J, with 3 bases between the two ends. Findings of the study overall: In the expanded peripheral T cells, antigen specificity was never determined. The 0.1-3.0 mg/kg partial responders had among the lowest clonal expansion.

As concerns this clone: The antigen is unknown.

Sequencing used immunoSEQ multiplex PCR; TCRdb keeps in-frame clones, though not all of them. Here the sample spans about 50,000 clones, about 88% being singletons. This TCR was recovered from an adult with an advanced solid tumor such as melanoma, head and neck, liver or kidney cancer. The chain has TRBV7-3 and TRBJ2-3; no clear D gene. The sequencing used CD4+ or CD8+ T cells sorted from blood, collected in a trial of the OX40 agonist ivuxolimab. CDR3: CASSASTDTQYF. The CDR3 DNA reads TGTGCCAGCAGCGCCAGCACAGATACGCAGTATTTT.